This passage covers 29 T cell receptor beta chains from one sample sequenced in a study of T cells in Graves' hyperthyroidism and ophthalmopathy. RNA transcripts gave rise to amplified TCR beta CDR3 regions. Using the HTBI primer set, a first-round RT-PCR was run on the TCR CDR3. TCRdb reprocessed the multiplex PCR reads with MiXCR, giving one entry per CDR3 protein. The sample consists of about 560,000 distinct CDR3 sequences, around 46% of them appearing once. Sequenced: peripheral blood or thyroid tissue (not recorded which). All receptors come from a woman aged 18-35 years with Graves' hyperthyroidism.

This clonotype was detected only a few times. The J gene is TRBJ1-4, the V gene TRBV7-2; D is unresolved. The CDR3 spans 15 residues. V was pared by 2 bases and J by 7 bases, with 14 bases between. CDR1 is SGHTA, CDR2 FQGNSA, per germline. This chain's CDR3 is CASSLSWPLGEKLFF. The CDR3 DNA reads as TGTGCCAGCAGCTTAAGCTGGCCCCTAGGTGAAAAACTGTTTTTT.

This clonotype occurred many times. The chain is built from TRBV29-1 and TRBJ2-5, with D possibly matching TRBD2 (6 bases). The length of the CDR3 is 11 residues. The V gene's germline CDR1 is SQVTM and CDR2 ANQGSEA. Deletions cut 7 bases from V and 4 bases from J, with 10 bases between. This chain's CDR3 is CSELSGETQYF. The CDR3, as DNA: TGCAGCGAGCTTAGCGGAGAGACCCAGTACTTC.

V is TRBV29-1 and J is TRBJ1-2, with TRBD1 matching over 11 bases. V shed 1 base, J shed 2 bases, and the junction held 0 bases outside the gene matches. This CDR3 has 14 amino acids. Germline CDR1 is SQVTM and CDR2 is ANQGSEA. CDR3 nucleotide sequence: TGCAGCGTTGAAGGGACAGGGGGCAACTATGGCTACACCTTC. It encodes CSVEGTGGNYGYTF. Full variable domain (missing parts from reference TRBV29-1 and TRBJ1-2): SAVISQKPSRDICQRGTSLTIQCQVDSQVTMMFWYRQQPGQSLTLIATANQGSEATYESGFVIDKFPISRPNLTFSTLTVSNMSPEDSSIYLCSVEGTGGNYGYTFGSGTRLTVV.

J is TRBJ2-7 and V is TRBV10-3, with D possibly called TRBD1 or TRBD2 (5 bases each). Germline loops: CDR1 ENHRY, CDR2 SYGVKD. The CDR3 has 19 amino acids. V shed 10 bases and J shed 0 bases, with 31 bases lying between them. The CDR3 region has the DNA TGTGCCAGTACCCCTCGTGGAGTCCGCTCCGGGACCTTCTCCTACGAGCAGTACTTC. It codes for CASTPRGVRSGTFSYEQYF.

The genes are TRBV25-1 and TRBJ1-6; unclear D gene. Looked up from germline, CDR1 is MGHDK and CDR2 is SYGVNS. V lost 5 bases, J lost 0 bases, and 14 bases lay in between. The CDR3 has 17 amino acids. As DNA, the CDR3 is TGTGCCAGCAGTTTAGCCTTGCTGAGCTCCTATAATTCACCCCTCCACTTT. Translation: CASSLALLSSYNSPLHF.

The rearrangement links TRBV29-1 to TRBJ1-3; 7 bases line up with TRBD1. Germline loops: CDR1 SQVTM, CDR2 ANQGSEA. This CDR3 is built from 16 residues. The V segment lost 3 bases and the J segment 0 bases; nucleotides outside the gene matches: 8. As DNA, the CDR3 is TGCAGCGTTGATCCCGGACAGGACTCCTCTGGAAACACCATATATTTT. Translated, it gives CSVDPGQDSSGNTIYF. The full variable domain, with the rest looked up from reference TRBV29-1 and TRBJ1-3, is SAVISQKPSRDICQRGTSLTIQCQVDSQVTMMFWYRQQPGQSLTLIATANQGSEATYESGFVIDKFPISRPNLTFSTLTVSNMSPEDSSIYLCSVDPGQDSSGNTIYFGEGSWLTVV.

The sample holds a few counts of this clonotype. This CDR3 is CASSELGRGGYTF. The CDR3 bases are TGTGCCAGCAGTGAATTGGGCAGGGGTGGCTACACCTTC. The rearrangement uses TRBV25-1 and TRBJ1-2; perhaps TRBD1 as D (6 bases). The CDR3 covers 13 residues. CDR1 is MGHDK and CDR2 is SYGVNS in the germline V gene. Trimming left V 1 base short and J 7 bases short, with 10 bases between.

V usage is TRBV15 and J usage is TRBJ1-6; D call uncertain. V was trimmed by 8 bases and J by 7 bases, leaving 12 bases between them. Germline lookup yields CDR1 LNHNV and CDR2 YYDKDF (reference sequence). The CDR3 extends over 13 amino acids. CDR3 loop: CATATGGNSPLHF. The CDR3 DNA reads TGTGCCACCGCGACGGGCGGCAATTCACCCCTCCACTTT.

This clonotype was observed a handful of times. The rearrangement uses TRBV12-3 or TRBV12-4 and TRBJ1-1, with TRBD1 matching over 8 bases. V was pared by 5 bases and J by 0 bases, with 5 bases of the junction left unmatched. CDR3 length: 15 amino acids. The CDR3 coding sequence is TGTGCCAGCAGTACAGGACAGGGAATGAACACTGAAGCTTTCTTT. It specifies CASSTGQGMNTEAFF.

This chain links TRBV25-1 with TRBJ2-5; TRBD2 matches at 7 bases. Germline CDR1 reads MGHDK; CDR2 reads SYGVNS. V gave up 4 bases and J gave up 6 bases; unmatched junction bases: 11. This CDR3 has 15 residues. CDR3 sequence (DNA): TGTGCCAGCAGTGCTAGAGAGGTGACTAGCCAGACCCAGTACTTC. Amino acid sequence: CASSAREVTSQTQYF.

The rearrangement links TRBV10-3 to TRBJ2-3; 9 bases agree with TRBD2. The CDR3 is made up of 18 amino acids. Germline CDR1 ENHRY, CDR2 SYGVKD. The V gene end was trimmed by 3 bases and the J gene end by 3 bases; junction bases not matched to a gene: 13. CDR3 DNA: TGTGCCATCAGTGACCACACCGAGACAGCGGGAGGTACAGATACGCAGTATTTT. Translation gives CAISDHTETAGGTDTQYF.

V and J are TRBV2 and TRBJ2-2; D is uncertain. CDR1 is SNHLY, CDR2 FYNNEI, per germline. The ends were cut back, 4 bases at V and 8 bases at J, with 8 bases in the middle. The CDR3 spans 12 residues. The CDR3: CASSGAAGELFF. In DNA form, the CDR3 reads TGTGCCAGCAGTGGGGCGGCTGGGGAGCTGTTTTTT.

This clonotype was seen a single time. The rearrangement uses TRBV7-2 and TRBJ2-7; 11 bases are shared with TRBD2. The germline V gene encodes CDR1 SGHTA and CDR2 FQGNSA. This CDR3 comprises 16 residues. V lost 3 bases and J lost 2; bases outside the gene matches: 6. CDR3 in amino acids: CASSFGLAGDTYEQYF. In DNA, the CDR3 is TGTGCCAGCAGCTTTGGACTAGCGGGCGACACCTACGAGCAGTACTTC.

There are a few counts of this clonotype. The CDR3 sequence is CASSIGQGPQHF. CDR3 DNA: TGTGCCAGTAGTATTGGACAGGGGCCCCAGCATTTT. This rearrangement joins TRBV19 to TRBJ1-5; 8 bases agree with TRBD1. The length of the CDR3 is 12 residues. Germline assignment: CDR1 LNHDA and CDR2 SQIVND (reference sequence). The junction had 1 base not matched to a gene; V was cut back by 3 bases and J by 9 bases.

The CDR3 reads CASSEYGAHQPQHF. The CDR3 region has the DNA TGTGCCAGCAGTGAATATGGAGCCCATCAGCCCCAGCATTTT. The chain joins TRBV2 to TRBJ1-5; D is ambiguous. This CDR3 spans 14 amino acids. The germline V gene has CDR1 SNHLY and CDR2 FYNNEI. The V end lost 2 bases, the J end lost 5 bases, and 10 bases lay between the germline ends. Full variable domain (remainder filled in from reference TRBV2 and TRBJ1-5): EPEVTQTPSHQVTQMGQEVILRCVPISNHLYFYWYRQILGQKVEFLVSFYNNEISEKSEIFDDQFSVERPDGSNFTLKIRSTKLEDSAMYFCASSEYGAHQPQHFGDGTRLSIL.

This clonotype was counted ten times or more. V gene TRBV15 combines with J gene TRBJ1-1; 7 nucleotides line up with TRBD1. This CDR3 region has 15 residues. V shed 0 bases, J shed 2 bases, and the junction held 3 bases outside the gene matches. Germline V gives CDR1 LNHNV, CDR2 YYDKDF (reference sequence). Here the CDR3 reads CATSRDQGVNTEAFF. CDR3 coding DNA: TGTGCCACCAGCAGAGATCAGGGGGTAAACACTGAAGCTTTCTTT.

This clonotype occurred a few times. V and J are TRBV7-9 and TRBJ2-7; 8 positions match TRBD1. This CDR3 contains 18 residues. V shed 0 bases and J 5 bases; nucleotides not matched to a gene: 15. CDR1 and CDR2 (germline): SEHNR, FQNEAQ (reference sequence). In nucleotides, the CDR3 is TGTGCCAGCAGCTTAGCGGACAGGGACAATCTTCTGTCTCACGAGCAGTACTTC. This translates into CASSLADRDNLLSHEQYF. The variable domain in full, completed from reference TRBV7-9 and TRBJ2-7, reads DTGVSQNPRHKITKRGQNVTFRCDPISEHNRLYWYRQTLGQGPEFLTYFQNEAQLEKSRLLSDRFSAERPKGSFSTLEIQRTEQGDSAMYLCASSLADRDNLLSHEQYFGPGTRLTVT.

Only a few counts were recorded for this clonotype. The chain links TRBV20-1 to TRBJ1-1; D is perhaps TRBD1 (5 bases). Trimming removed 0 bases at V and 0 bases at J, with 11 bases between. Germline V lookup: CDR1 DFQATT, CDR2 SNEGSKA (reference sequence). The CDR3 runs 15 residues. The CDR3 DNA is TGCAGTGCTAGAGATCAGCAGGGAATGAACACTGAAGCTTTCTTT. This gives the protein CSARDQQGMNTEAFF.

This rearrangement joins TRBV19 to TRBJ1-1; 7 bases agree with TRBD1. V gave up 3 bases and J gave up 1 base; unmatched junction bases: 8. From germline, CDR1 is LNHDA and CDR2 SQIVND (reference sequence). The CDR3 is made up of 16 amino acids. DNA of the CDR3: TGTGCCAGTAGTATGTTAGGGAGACAGGGGAACACTGAAGCTTTCTTT. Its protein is CASSMLGRQGNTEAFF.

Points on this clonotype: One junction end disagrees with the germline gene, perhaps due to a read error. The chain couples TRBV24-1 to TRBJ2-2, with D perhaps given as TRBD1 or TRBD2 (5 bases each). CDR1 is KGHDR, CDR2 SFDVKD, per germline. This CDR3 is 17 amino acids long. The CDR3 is CATGDLPRQGDPWELFF. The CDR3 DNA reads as TGTGCCACCGGTGATTTGCCGCGTCAGGGAGATCCGTGGGAGCTGTTTTTT.

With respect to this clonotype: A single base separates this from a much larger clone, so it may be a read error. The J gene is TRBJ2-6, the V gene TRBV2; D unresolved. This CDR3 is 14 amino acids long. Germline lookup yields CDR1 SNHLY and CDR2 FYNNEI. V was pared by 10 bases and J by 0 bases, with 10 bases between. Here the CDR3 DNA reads TGTGCCATCAAACAGAGCTCTGGGGCCAACGTCCTGACTTTC. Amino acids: CAIKQSSGANVLTF.

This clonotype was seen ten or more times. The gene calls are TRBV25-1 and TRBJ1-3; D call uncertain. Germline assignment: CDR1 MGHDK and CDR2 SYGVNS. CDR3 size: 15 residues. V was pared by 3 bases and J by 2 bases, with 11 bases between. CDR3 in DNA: TGTGCCAGCAGTGATCCGACTGCGACTGGAAACACCATATATTTT. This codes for CASSDPTATGNTIYF.

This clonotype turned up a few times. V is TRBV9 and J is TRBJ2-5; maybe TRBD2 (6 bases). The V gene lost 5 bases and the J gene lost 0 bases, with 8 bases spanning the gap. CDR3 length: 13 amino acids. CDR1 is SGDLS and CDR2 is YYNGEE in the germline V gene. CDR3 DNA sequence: TGTGCCAGCAGTCGGGGGTACCAAGAGACCCAGTACTTC. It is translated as CASSRGYQETQYF.

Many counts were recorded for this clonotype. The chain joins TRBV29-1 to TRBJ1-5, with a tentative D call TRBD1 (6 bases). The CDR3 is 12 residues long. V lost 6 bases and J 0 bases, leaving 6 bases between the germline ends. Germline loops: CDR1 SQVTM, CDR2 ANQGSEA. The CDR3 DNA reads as TGCAGCGTGGGACATAGCAATCAGCCCCAGCATTTT. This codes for CSVGHSNQPQHF.

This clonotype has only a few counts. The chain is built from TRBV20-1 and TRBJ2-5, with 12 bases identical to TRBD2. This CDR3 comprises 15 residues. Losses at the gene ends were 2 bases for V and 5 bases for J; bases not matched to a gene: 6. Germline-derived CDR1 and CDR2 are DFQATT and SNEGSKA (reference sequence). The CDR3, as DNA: TGCAGTGCTAGATCCGGACTAGCGGGATTGGAGACCCAGTACTTC. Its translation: CSARSGLAGLETQYF.

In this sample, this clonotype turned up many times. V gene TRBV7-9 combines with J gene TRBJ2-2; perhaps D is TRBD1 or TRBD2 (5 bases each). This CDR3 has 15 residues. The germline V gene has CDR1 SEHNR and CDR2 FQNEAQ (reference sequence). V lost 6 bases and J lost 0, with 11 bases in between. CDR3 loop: CASRPGTANTGELFF. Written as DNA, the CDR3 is TGTGCCAGCAGACCCGGGACGGCGAACACCGGGGAGCTGTTTTTT.

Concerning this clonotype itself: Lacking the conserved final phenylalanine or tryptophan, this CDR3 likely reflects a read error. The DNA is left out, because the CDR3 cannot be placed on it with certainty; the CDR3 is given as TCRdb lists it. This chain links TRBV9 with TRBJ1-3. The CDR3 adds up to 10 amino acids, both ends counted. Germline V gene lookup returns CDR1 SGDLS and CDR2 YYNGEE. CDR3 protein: CASSVDSDGT.

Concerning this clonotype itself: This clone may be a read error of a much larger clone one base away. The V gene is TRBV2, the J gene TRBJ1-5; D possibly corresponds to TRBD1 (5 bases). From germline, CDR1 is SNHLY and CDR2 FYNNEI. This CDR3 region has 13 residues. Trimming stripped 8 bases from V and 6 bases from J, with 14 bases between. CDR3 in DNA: TGTGCCAGCCCCAGGGTCGCCGGTCAGCCCCAGCATTTT. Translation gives CASPRVAGQPQHF. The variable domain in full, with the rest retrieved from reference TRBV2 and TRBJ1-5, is EPEVTQTPSHQVTQMGQEVILRCVPISNHLYFYWYRQILGQKVEFLVSFYNNEISEKSEIFDDQFSVERPDGSNFTLKIRSTKLEDSAMYFCASPRVAGQPQHFGDGTRLSIL.

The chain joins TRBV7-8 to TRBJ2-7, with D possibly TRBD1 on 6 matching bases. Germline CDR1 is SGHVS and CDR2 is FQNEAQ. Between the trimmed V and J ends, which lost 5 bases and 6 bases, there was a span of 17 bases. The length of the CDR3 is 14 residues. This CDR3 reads CASSVQGLGSEQYF. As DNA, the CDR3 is TGTGCCAGCAGCGTACAGGGTTTAGGCTCCGAGCAGTACTTC.